One sample yielded the 12 T cell receptor beta chains listed below, sequenced in a study of CD8 T cells in ankylosing spondylitis. MiXCR was run by TCRdb on the 5' RACE reads, yielding one entry per CDR3 protein. This sample has about 250,000 distinct CDR3 sequences; 18% occur once, and the top ten carry over 25%. Source material: blood, either unsorted or a sorted T cell fraction (not recorded which). These receptors all stem from a male donor with ankylosing spondylitis or in good health (not recorded which).

CDR3 residues: CASALGQGVDGYTF. CDR3 nucleotide sequence: TGTGCCAGCGCGCTGGGACAGGGAGTGGACGGCTACACCTTC. This chain uses TRBV6-1 with TRBJ1-2, with 9 positions matching TRBD1. V lost 8 bases and J lost 8; bases outside the gene matches: 12. This CDR3 comprises 14 residues. CDR1 and CDR2 from the germline V gene are MNHNS and SASEGT.

This clonotype was counted ten times or more. The chain recombines TRBV29-1 with TRBJ2-1, with no clear D. This CDR3 has 13 residues. CDR1 is SQVTM, CDR2 ANQGSEA, per germline. Between the trimmed V and J ends, which lost 3 bases and 7 bases, there was a span of 13 bases. The CDR3 DNA follows: TGCAGCGTTGACAGATTAGATTGGAATGAGCAGTTCTTC. Encoded protein: CSVDRLDWNEQFF.

In its sample, this clonotype was seen a few times. The V call is TRBV28, the J call TRBJ2-1; TRBD1 agrees at 10 bases. Trimming removed 4 bases from V and 9 bases from J; junction bases left unmatched: 3. The CDR3 has 13 amino acids. Germline-derived CDR1 and CDR2 are MDHEN and SYDVKM. The CDR3 loop is CASSSGTGVEQFF. For the CDR3, the DNA is TGTGCCAGCAGTTCGGGGACAGGGGTTGAGCAGTTCTTC.

Only a few counts were recorded for this clonotype. The rearrangement joins TRBV4-1 to TRBJ1-1; 12 nucleotides align to TRBD1. Germline V lookup: CDR1 MGHRA, CDR2 YSYEKL. V was clipped by 4 bases and J by 5 bases; unmatched bases: 5. The CDR3 is made up of 15 amino acids. The CDR3 coding sequence is TGCGCCAGCAGCCGGGGGACAGGGGGCGCGACTGAAGCTTTCTTT. Its protein is CASSRGTGGATEAFF.

There are many counts of this clonotype. The CDR3 nucleotides read TGTGCCAGCAGCTTCGCGGGGTACAATGAGCAGTTCTTC. Encoded protein: CASSFAGYNEQFF. The chain combines TRBV6-1 with TRBJ2-1, with D tentatively TRBD2 (6 bases). V shed 6 bases and J shed 4 bases, with 10 bases lying between them. CDR3 size: 13 residues. Germline CDR1 is MNHNS and CDR2 is SASEGT.

This clonotype appeared many times. The chain employs TRBV6-5 and TRBJ1-2, with a weak D call TRBD1 (5 bases). The CDR3 is 12 amino acids. Per germline, CDR1 MNHEY and CDR2 SVGAGI. With 4 bases removed from V and 4 bases from J, the gap between germline ends came to 7 bases. CDR3 DNA sequence: TGTGCCAGCAGTTCCGACAGCTATGGCTACACCTTC. Its protein product is CASSSDSYGYTF.

This clonotype has just a few counts. The chain is built from TRBV4-1 and TRBJ2-5; D is possibly TRBD1 or TRBD2 (6 bases each). V dropped 4 bases and J dropped 0 bases, with 12 bases sitting between them. Germline CDR1 is MGHRA and CDR2 is YSYEKL. There are 15 residues in the CDR3. The CDR3, as DNA: TGCGCCAGCAGCCCGGGGGCGGGACACCAAGAGACCCAGTACTTC. Translation: CASSPGAGHQETQYF.

Many counts were recorded for this clonotype. V usage is TRBV7-9 and J usage is TRBJ2-7; 7 nucleotides match TRBD1. The germline CDR1 and CDR2 sequences are SEHNR and FQNEAQ (reference sequence). V lost 5 bases, J lost 5 bases, and 9 bases stayed unmatched. This CDR3 contains 14 residues. CDR3: CASSLLTGLNEQYF. In DNA, the CDR3 is TGTGCCAGCAGCCTCCTGACAGGGTTAAACGAGCAGTACTTC.

The chain recombines TRBV7-8 with TRBJ2-7, with TRBD2 matching 10 bases. Germline-derived CDR1 and CDR2 are SGHVS and FQNEAQ. The CDR3 loop spans 15 amino acids. V shed 1 base, J shed 6 bases, and the junction held 6 bases outside the gene matches. The CDR3 reads CASSLGGLATSEQYF. As DNA, the CDR3 is TGTGCCAGCAGCTTAGGGGGACTAGCGACTTCCGAGCAGTACTTC.

The V gene is TRBV5-6, the J gene TRBJ2-4, with D maybe TRBD2 (6 bases). V gave up 3 bases and J gave up 2 bases, with 9 bases separating them. The CDR3 extends over 14 amino acids. Germline V gene lookup returns CDR1 SGHDT and CDR2 YYEEEE. CDR3 sequence (DNA): TGTGCCAGCAGCTCGGGACTGTCCAAAAACATTCAGTACTTC. Translation: CASSSGLSKNIQYF.

This clonotype was observed many times. The gene calls are TRBV7-9 and TRBJ2-1; TRBD1 aligns across 10 bases. CDR3 length: 14 residues. J lost 8 bases, V lost 4 bases, and 5 bases had no gene match. Per germline, CDR1 SEHNR and CDR2 FQNEAQ (reference sequence). The CDR3 is CASSSGQGVDEQFF. CDR3 nucleotides: TGTGCCAGCAGCTCCGGACAGGGGGTGGATGAGCAGTTCTTC.

This clonotype was seen only a few times. This rearrangement joins TRBV20-1 to TRBJ2-7; TRBD2 matches 7 bases. V lost 3 bases, J lost 3 bases, and 8 bases stayed unmatched. This CDR3 has 14 residues. From germline, CDR1 is DFQATT and CDR2 SNEGSKA (reference sequence). The CDR3 region has the DNA TGCAGTGCTAGTAGGCCTAGCGGTCACTACGAGCAGTACTTC. The encoded protein is CSASRPSGHYEQYF.